This T cell receptor (beta chain) originates from a study of response to subunit inactivated influenza vaccine. CDR1 is MNHEY and CDR2 is SVGAGI in the germline V gene. CDR3 length: 13 amino acids. TCRdb used MiXCR to reprocess the RT-PCR reads, holding one entry per CDR3 protein. The sample has about 520,000 distinct CDR3 sequences; around 25% are singletons. A remark on this clonotype: Antigen specificity is unknown. Given a much more abundant clone one base away, this may be a read error.

Study-level findings and limits: Only a handful of new T cells, the authors suggested, are recruited with each seasonal influenza vaccination.

This TCR derives from a man in his fifties who received an inactivated influenza vaccine. The chain couples TRBV6-5 to TRBJ2-2; D not resolved. The sequences come from CD4+ T cells sorted from PBMCs, collected about 5 days after vaccination. The CDR3 loop reads CASCYLQPGELFF. CDR3 coding DNA: TGTGCCAGCTGTTACCTTCAGCCCGGGGAGCTGTTTTTT.